The 19 T cell receptor beta chains below all came from one sample that was sequenced in a study of breast tumors, draining lymph nodes, adjacent tissues. The lymph nodes were axillary draining lymph nodes from breast cancer patients. Using its own MiXCR run on the multiplex PCR reads, TCRdb lists one record per CDR3 protein. The sample holds fewer than 150,000 distinct CDR3 sequences, 21% seen once. The specimen was axillary lymph node tissue. Every receptor here comes from a female donor with breast cancer. Some clones in this sample may be carry-over from other donors' samples.

This clonotype has at least ten counts. The gene calls are TRBV5-1 and TRBJ2-3; 16 bases are shared with TRBD2. This CDR3 has 17 residues. Trimming cost V 5 bases and J 1 base; bases outside gene matches: 4. CDR1 and CDR2 from the germline V gene are SGHRS and YFSETQ. CDR3 amino acids: CASRSGTSGRGTDTQYF. For the CDR3, the DNA is TGCGCCAGCAGGTCCGGGACTAGCGGGAGGGGCACAGATACGCAGTATTTT.

Regarding this clonotype: A single base separates this from a much larger clone, so it may be a read error. The chain recombines TRBV7-6 with TRBJ2-1; D not certain. CDR1 is SGHVS and CDR2 is FNYEAQ in the germline V gene. The CDR3 has 14 residues. CDR3 loop: CASSGKRLVGEQLF. DNA for the CDR3: TGTGCCAGCAGCGGTAAACGACTGGTCGGTGAGCAGCTCTTC.

This clonotype was found many times. V is TRBV9 and J is TRBJ2-2, with 8 bases that match TRBD2. The germline V gene has CDR1 SGDLS and CDR2 YYNGEE. The CDR3 runs to 15 residues. V gave up 4 bases and J gave up 5 bases; unmatched junction bases: 7. The CDR3 region is CASSHNLAGTGELFF. The CDR3 bases are TGTGCCAGCAGCCACAACTTAGCGGGAACCGGGGAGCTGTTTTTT.

Written as DNA, the CDR3 is TGTGCCAGCAGTTCGGCAGGGTCGGGGGCCAACGTCCTGACTTTC. This translates into CASSSAGSGANVLTF. This chain connects TRBV27 to TRBJ2-6; D possibly corresponds to TRBD1 (5 bases). V lost 4 bases to trimming and J lost 4 bases, with 11 bases between them. This CDR3 region has 15 residues. Looked up from germline, CDR1 is MNHEY and CDR2 is SMNVEV (reference sequence).

V gene TRBV29-1 combines with J gene TRBJ2-4; D is possibly TRBD2 (5 bases). Germline values: CDR1 SQVTM, CDR2 ANQGSEA. The CDR3 has 13 amino acids. Trimming removed 7 bases at V and 2 bases at J, with 12 bases between. CDR3 DNA: TGCAGCGGAATTAGCGTAACCAAAAACATTCAGTACTTC. It is translated as CSGISVTKNIQYF. Combining the CDR3 with reference TRBV29-1 and TRBJ2-4 gives the whole variable domain SAVISQKPSRDICQRGTSLTIQCQVDSQVTMMFWYRQQPGQSLTLIATANQGSEATYESGFVIDKFPISRPNLTFSTLTVSNMSPEDSSIYLCSGISVTKNIQYFGAGTRLSVL.

This clonotype was observed many times. This chain uses TRBV4-1 with TRBJ2-3; TRBD2 matches at 7 bases. The V gene end was trimmed by 4 bases and the J gene end by 0 bases; junction bases not matched to a gene: 10. The germline CDR1 and CDR2 sequences are MGHRA and YSYEKL. The CDR3 covers 17 residues. The CDR3 sequence is CASSPGGLADSTDTQYF. CDR3 coding DNA: TGCGCCAGCAGCCCCGGAGGGCTAGCGGATAGCACAGATACGCAGTATTTT.

Remarks on this clonotype: A much larger clone sits a single nucleotide away, making a read error possible. V is TRBV28 and J is TRBJ1-3; TRBD1 might be the D (6 bases). From germline, CDR1 is MDHEN and CDR2 SYDVKM. V lost 3 bases to trimming and J lost 4 bases, with 16 bases between them. This CDR3 comprises 16 residues. CDR3 sequence (DNA): TGTGCCAGCAGTTTTCAACGGGGGGCGCGAGGAAACACCATATATTTT. Translating it yields CASSFQRGARGNTIYF.

This clonotype was found many times. The chain has TRBV7-2 and TRBJ2-7, with D tentatively TRBD2 (6 bases). The germline V and J ends were trimmed by 5 bases and 2 bases, with 16 bases remaining between them. This CDR3 is 15 amino acids long. Germline CDR1 is SGHTA and CDR2 is FQGNSA. CDR3 region: CASSLGGRTAYEQYF. CDR3 DNA sequence: TGTGCCAGCAGCCTAGGAGGGAGAACAGCCTACGAGCAGTACTTC.

This clonotype was seen repeatedly, ten times or more. The rearrangement uses TRBV11-2 and TRBJ2-1; D call uncertain. CDR3 length equals 16 residues. Looked up from germline, CDR1 is SGHAT and CDR2 is FQNNGV. Trimming pared 1 base from V and 4 bases from J, leaving 14 bases between. The CDR3 reads CASSLGTPRPYNEQFF. CDR3 nucleotide sequence: TGTGCCAGCAGCTTAGGTACACCAAGACCTTACAATGAGCAGTTCTTC. The full variable domain, in which reference TRBV11-2 and TRBJ2-1 provide the parts outside the CDR3, is EAGVAQSPRYKIIEKRQSVAFWCNPISGHATLYWYQQILGQGPKLLIQFQNNGVVDDSQLPKDRFSAERLKGVDSTLKIQPAKLEDSAVYLCASSLGTPRPYNEQFFGPGTRLTVL.

Many counts were recorded for this clonotype. This chain links TRBV24-1 with TRBJ2-1; 10 bases match TRBD2. The CDR3 covers 17 residues. Per germline, CDR1 KGHDR and CDR2 SFDVKD. The V and J ends lost 4 bases and 3 bases, in that order; junction bases with no gene match: 8. This CDR3 is CATSEPLAGGVYNEQFF. CDR3 nucleotides: TGTGCCACCAGTGAACCCTTAGCGGGAGGAGTCTACAATGAGCAGTTCTTC.

This clonotype was counted only a few times. CDR3 nucleotide sequence: TGTGCCTCCGGGGGCCAAACAGGTCTACTGAAGAAAGAGACCCAGTACTTC. Its protein product is CASGGQTGLLKKETQYF. The chain links TRBV6-6 to TRBJ2-5; possibly TRBD1 or TRBD2 for D (6 bases each). Germline CDR1 reads MNHNY; CDR2 reads SVGAGI (reference sequence). Trimming removed 11 bases at V and 3 bases at J, with 28 bases between. The CDR3 length is 17 residues.

This clonotype appeared many times. The chain carries TRBV20-1 and TRBJ2-3; 12 bases are a match to TRBD2. J was trimmed by 4 bases and V by 7 bases; bases with no gene match: 18. The CDR3 spans 18 residues. The germline V gene encodes CDR1 DFQATT and CDR2 SNEGSKA (reference sequence). The CDR3 bases are TGCAGTGGTAGGAGGCTAGCGGGAGGGGCATCCGGGGCAGATACGCAGTATTTT. Encoded protein: CSGRRLAGGASGADTQYF.

In this sample, this clonotype turned up many times. The chain couples TRBV19 to TRBJ2-7; D might be TRBD2 (6 bases). Between the trimmed V and J ends, which lost 1 base and 4 bases, there was a span of 11 bases. The germline V gene has CDR1 LNHDA and CDR2 SQIVND (reference sequence). The CDR3 contains 14 residues. The CDR3 loop reads CASSIAGESYEQYF. The CDR3 bases are TGTGCCAGTAGTATAGCGGGAGAGTCGTACGAGCAGTACTTC.

This clonotype has a count of ten or more. The rearrangement links TRBV6-6 to TRBJ2-7; 7 nucleotides align to TRBD1. With 5 bases clipped from V and 0 bases from J, the junction kept 10 bases outside the gene matches. This CDR3 is built from 16 residues. Germline CDR1 and CDR2: MNHNY and SVGAGI (reference sequence). CDR3 coding DNA: TGTGCCAGCAGTCGAGACAGGGCGATAAGCTCCTACGAGCAGTACTTC. The encoded protein is CASSRDRAISSYEQYF.

This clonotype was seen ten or more times. J is TRBJ2-2 and V is TRBV4-1; D remains unclear. Per germline, CDR1 MGHRA and CDR2 YSYEKL. The V end was cut by 0 bases, the J end by 8 bases, with 4 bases between. The CDR3 is 12 residues long. DNA of the CDR3: TGCGCCAGCAGCCAAGACAGAGGGGAGCTGTTTTTT. Its protein product is CASSQDRGELFF.

This clonotype was counted between two and nine times. The chain links TRBV27 to TRBJ2-2; D possibly uses TRBD1 or TRBD2 (5 bases each). There are 14 residues in the CDR3. CDR1 and CDR2 from the germline V gene are MNHEY and SMNVEV (reference sequence). Trimming pared 6 bases from V and 4 bases from J, leaving 12 bases between. CDR3 DNA sequence: TGTGCCAGCAGATTCGGGGCCCTCACCGGGGAGCTGTTTTTT. This translates into CASRFGALTGELFF.

This clonotype has ten or more counts. The J gene is TRBJ2-7, the V gene TRBV11-2; perhaps TRBD2 as D (6 bases). Germline CDR1 reads SGHAT; CDR2 reads FQNNGV. With 5 bases removed from V and 2 bases from J, the gap between germline ends came to 16 bases. The CDR3 spans 15 residues. CDR3 in amino acids: CASSPAGQSTYEQYF. The CDR3 region has the DNA TGTGCCAGCAGCCCGGCGGGGCAGTCCACCTACGAGCAGTACTTC. Variable domain in full (rest from reference TRBV11-2 and TRBJ2-7): EAGVAQSPRYKIIEKRQSVAFWCNPISGHATLYWYQQILGQGPKLLIQFQNNGVVDDSQLPKDRFSAERLKGVDSTLKIQPAKLEDSAVYLCASSPAGQSTYEQYFGPGTRLTVT.

This clonotype was seen at least ten times. The chain links TRBV5-1 to TRBJ1-3; perhaps TRBD1 as D (6 bases). The CDR3 loop spans 15 amino acids. Per germline, CDR1 SGHRS and CDR2 YFSETQ. V was pared by 3 bases and J by 3 bases, with 13 bases between. The CDR3 DNA sequence: TGCGCCAGCAGCTGGCAGGGGTTCGATGGAAACACCATATATTTT. It translates to CASSWQGFDGNTIYF. The full variable domain, rest sourced from reference TRBV5-1 and TRBJ1-3, is KAGVTQTPRYLIKTRGQQVTLSCSPISGHRSVSWYQQTPGQGLQFLFEYFSETQRNKGNFPGRFSGRQFSNSRSEMNVSTLELGDSALYLCASSWQGFDGNTIYFGEGSWLTVV.

With regard to this clonotype: This may arise from a read error, as a much more abundant clone is one base away. The rearrangement uses TRBV6-2 or TRBV6-3 and TRBJ1-2, with D possibly matching TRBD1 (6 bases). Germline assignment: CDR1 MNHEY and CDR2 SVGEGT. Between the trimmed V and J ends, which lost 8 bases and 4 bases, there was a span of 20 bases. The CDR3 has 15 residues. The CDR3 region has the DNA TGTGCCAGCGGTCGTGCCGGGACAAAAGGCTATGGCTACACCTTC. It is translated as CASGRAGTKGYGYTF.